Listed below are T cell receptor beta chains from one sample, sequenced in a study of cytomegalovirus exposure and HLA in healthy donors. Only in-frame clones appear in the TCRdb table, and some are missing; sequencing was by immunoSEQ multiplex PCR. There are 55,000 to 85,000 clones in the sample; 72% occur only once, and around 10% lies in the top ten. The sample taken for sequencing was PBMCs. These receptor sequences come from a woman in her thirties or forties in good health and CMV-seropositive. Both conserved end residues are part of each CDR3. A D gene is named only where the DNA matches it firmly. Not all rows give a size; the values are once, few, many and, for expanded clones, a class.

clone_size: NA; v_call: TRBV7-3; j_call: TRBJ2-2; d_call: NA; cdr3_aa: CASSLTDTGELFF; cdr3_nt: TGTGCCAGCAGCTTAACCGACACCGGGGAGCTGTTTTTT
clone_size: once; v_call: TRBV4-1; j_call: TRBJ1-4; d_call: NA; cdr3_aa: CASSYQGIEKLFF; cdr3_nt: TGCGCCAGCAGCTACCAGGGGATCGAAAAACTGTTTTTT
clone_size: NA; v_call: TRBV18; j_call: TRBJ2-7; d_call: TRBD1; cdr3_aa: CASTGQDSYEQYF; cdr3_nt: TGTGCCAGCACCGGACAGGATTCCTACGAGCAGTACTTC
clone_size: NA; v_call: TRBV6-5; j_call: TRBJ2-3; d_call: NA; cdr3_aa: CASSFPFPDTQYF; cdr3_nt: TGTGCCAGCAGCTTCCCCTTTCCGGATACGCAGTATTTT
clone_size: NA; v_call: TRBV5-1; j_call: TRBJ1-2; d_call: NA; cdr3_aa: CASSQLTRGGSTF; cdr3_nt: TGCGCCAGCAGCCAATTGACACGAGGAGGCAGTACCTTC
clone_size: NA; v_call: TRBV11-2; j_call: TRBJ1-2; d_call: NA; cdr3_aa: CASSLGIGANYGYTF; cdr3_nt: TGTGCCAGCAGCTTAGGGATCGGAGCTAACTATGGCTACACCTTC
clone_size: NA; v_call: TRBV5-1; j_call: TRBJ2-2; d_call: NA; cdr3_aa: CASSLDPSGELFF; cdr3_nt: TGCGCCAGCAGCTTGGATCCCTCGGGGGAGCTGTTTTTT
clone_size: NA; v_call: TRBV13; j_call: TRBJ2-5; d_call: NA; cdr3_aa: CASSDQQGRETQYF; cdr3_nt: TGTGCCAGCAGCGACCAACAGGGCCGAGAGACCCAGTACTTC
clone_size: NA; v_call: TRBV9; j_call: TRBJ1-1; d_call: NA; cdr3_aa: CASSGVGDGNTEAFF; cdr3_nt: TGTGCCAGCAGCGGGGTCGGGGATGGGAACACTGAAGCTTTCTTT
clone_size: NA; v_call: TRBV27; j_call: TRBJ1-1; d_call: NA; cdr3_aa: CASSFGQGKAFF; cdr3_nt: TGTGCCAGCAGCTTCGGACAAGGGAAAGCTTTCTTT
clone_size: NA; v_call: TRBV6-6; j_call: TRBJ1-2; d_call: NA; cdr3_aa: CASSPFLSGYTF; cdr3_nt: TGTGCCAGCAGTCCCTTCCTCTCTGGCTACACCTTC
clone_size: once; v_call: TRBV4-1; j_call: TRBJ2-1; d_call: TRBD2; cdr3_aa: CASSRGGGLAIEQFF; cdr3_nt: TGCGCCAGCAGCCGCGGCGGGGGACTAGCTATAGAGCAGTTCTTC
clone_size: NA; v_call: TRBV25-1; j_call: TRBJ1-1; d_call: NA; cdr3_aa: CASSARGEVWSTEAFF; cdr3_nt: TGTGCCAGCAGTGCCCGGGGGGAGGTTTGGAGCACTGAAGCTTTCTTT
clone_size: few; v_call: TRBV4-2; j_call: TRBJ1-4; d_call: NA; cdr3_aa: CASSPRTAATNEKLFF; cdr3_nt: TGTGCCAGCAGCCCCCGGACAGCCGCAACTAATGAAAAACTGTTTTTT
clone_size: NA; v_call: TRBV5-5; j_call: TRBJ1-5; d_call: NA; cdr3_aa: CASSAGGYSNQPQHF; cdr3_nt: TGTGCCAGCAGCGCCGGGGGTTATAGCAATCAGCCCCAGCATTTT
clone_size: NA; v_call: TRBV19; j_call: TRBJ2-2; d_call: NA; cdr3_aa: CASRVGASTGELFF; cdr3_nt: TGTGCCAGTAGGGTGGGGGCGTCTACCGGGGAGCTGTTTTTT
clone_size: NA; v_call: TRBV5-6; j_call: TRBJ1-2; d_call: TRBD1; cdr3_aa: CASSIDRGRDGYTF; cdr3_nt: TGTGCCAGCAGCATCGACAGGGGGCGGGATGGCTACACCTTC
clone_size: NA; v_call: TRBV5-1; j_call: TRBJ2-1; d_call: NA; cdr3_aa: CASSLARSGSYNEQFF; cdr3_nt: TGCGCCAGCAGCTTGGCCCGCTCGGGCTCCTACAATGAGCAGTTCTTC
clone_size: NA; v_call: TRBV14; j_call: TRBJ1-2; d_call: NA; cdr3_aa: CASSQVLYGYTF; cdr3_nt: TGTGCCAGCAGCCAAGTTCTCTATGGCTACACCTTC
clone_size: NA; v_call: TRBV10-3; j_call: TRBJ1-6; d_call: NA; cdr3_aa: CAIKSSQGNYSPLHF; cdr3_nt: TGTGCCATCAAATCCAGCCAGGGAAACTATTCCCCCCTCCACTTT
clone_size: few; v_call: TRBV28; j_call: TRBJ1-1; d_call: NA; cdr3_aa: CASSLGTRDTEAFF; cdr3_nt: TGTGCCAGCAGTTTAGGGACAAGAGACACTGAAGCTTTCTTT